The clone carrying this TCR beta chain was seen a few times. As yet, its antigen is unknown. Findings and limits, study-wide: Tumor-infiltrating Treg TCR alpha and beta sequences overlapped most with tumor naive CD4+ T cells, then blood naive. The larger-cohort validation was restricted to a single TCR beta V-J rearrangement rather than whole repertoires. The TCR gene usage of tumor memory CD4+ T cells clustered together with blood and lymph node memory CD4+ cells and with lymph node naive CD4+ cells.

Semi-nested PCR with Nested Universal Primer A followed constant-region reverse priming of full-length variable regions. MiXCR, applied by TCRdb to the 5' RACE reads, yields one record per CDR3 protein. The sample contains 50,000 to 65,000 distinct CDR3 sequences, roughly 20% of which appear only once. The germline gives CDR1 SEHNR, CDR2 FQNEAQ (reference sequence). V lost 6 bases and J 0 bases, leaving 14 bases between the germline ends. The CDR3 contains 15 residues. Tregs were sorted as CD4+CD25+CD127-/low cells. Sequencing was done on a sample of tumor-infiltrating Tregs sorted from the breast tumor. The rearrangement joins TRBV7-9 to TRBJ1-1; D is unclear. The TCR comes from a female donor with breast cancer. The CDR3 DNA reads as TGTGCCAGCAGATCTCCAAGGCGCGTGAACACTGAAGCTTTCTTT. Protein: CASRSPRRVNTEAFF.